What follows are 3 T cell receptor beta chains derived from one specimen sequenced in a study of cytomegalovirus exposure and HLA in healthy donors. Primers included in the PCR were 60 Vbeta and 13 Jbeta primers. The data were produced by immunoSEQ multiplex PCR, yet TCRdb's version contains in-frame clones alone and is incomplete. The sample totals around 25,000 clones. The sequenced material came from PBMCs. These receptors all come from a male donor in good health and CMV-seropositive.

This rearrangement joins TRBV4-1 to TRBJ2-7; 7 bases agree with TRBD1. Germline V CDR1 and CDR2: MGHRA, YSYEKL. With 0 bases clipped from V and 0 bases from J, the junction kept 2 bases outside the gene matches. The CDR3 covers 15 residues. The CDR3 nucleotides are TGCGCCAGCAGCCAAGACAGGGGGATCTCCTACGAGCAGTACTTC. Protein sequence: CASSQDRGISYEQYF.

V gene TRBV7-9 combines with J gene TRBJ1-5; TRBD1 is a possible D gene (6 bases). In germline, CDR1 is SEHNR, CDR2 FQNEAQ (reference sequence). This CDR3 spans 13 amino acids. Trimming took 7 bases from V and 5 from J, leaving 12 bases between them. CDR3 residues: CASNREKDQPQHF. The CDR3 nucleotides read TGTGCCAGCAACAGGGAGAAGGATCAGCCCCAGCATTTT.

This chain uses TRBV9 with TRBJ2-6; a weak D match, TRBD2 (5 bases). The germline gives CDR1 SGDLS, CDR2 YYNGEE. The germline V and J ends were trimmed by 3 bases and 13 bases, with 29 bases remaining between them. The CDR3 is made up of 18 amino acids. The CDR3: CASSGRGGEPSQTVVLTF. Written as DNA, the CDR3 is TGTGCCAGCAGCGGACGAGGAGGAGAGCCCAGCCAGACGGTGGTCCTGACTTTC.